This TCR beta chain is drawn from a study of blood T cell repertoires in COVID-19. For the study at large: Donors in the United States, Italy and Spain gave samples during acute or convalescent COVID-19. T cells, B-cell-depleted T cells, or PBMCs provided the cDNA or gDNA that served as material.

V was pared by 3 bases and J by 4 bases, with 12 bases between. The CDR3 is 14 residues long. Per the germline V gene, CDR1 is MNHEY and CDR2 is SMNVEV (reference sequence). Clones were read by immunoSEQ multiplex PCR, and TCRdb kept only the in-frame ones, dropping some. The sample lists some 190,000 clones; 80% to 90% were seen once. This chain uses TRBV27 with TRBJ1-1; D remains ambiguous. The material sequenced was peripheral blood. The receptor comes from a man aged 60-69 years with acute or convalescent COVID-19. The CDR3 nucleotides are TGTGCCAGCAGTTTTGGGCGGAGGTCCACTGAAGCTTTCTTT. Protein sequence: CASSFGRRSTEAFF.